This passage covers 5 T cell receptor beta chains from one sample sequenced in a study of T cells in Graves' hyperthyroidism and ophthalmopathy. TCR beta CDR3 regions were amplified from RNA. The primer set for the first-round RT-PCR of the TCR CDR3 was HTBI. MiXCR, run by TCRdb on the multiplex PCR reads, gives a single entry per CDR3 protein. The table has roughly 840,000 distinct CDR3 sequences, 38% seen once. Source material: blood. The receptors shown here come from a man between 18 and 35 years old with Graves' hyperthyroidism.

As for this clonotype: An end of the junction differs from the germline gene, which may be a read error. The rearrangement joins TRBV10-3 to TRBJ2-7; 7 positions match TRBD2. CDR3 length: 16 residues. Germline CDR1 ENHRY, CDR2 SYGVKD. CDR3 nucleotide sequence: TGTGCCAGCAGTTCAGGGAGCGGGGCCACCCCCTACGAGCAGTACTTC. This gives the protein CASSSGSGATPYEQYF.

The gene calls are TRBV9 and TRBJ1-4; D perhaps matches TRBD1 (5 bases). There are 14 residues in the CDR3. Germline CDR1 reads SGDLS; CDR2 reads YYNGEE. Deletions cut 0 bases from V and 3 bases from J, with 6 bases between. CDR3 in amino acids: CASSVGGANEKLFF. In DNA form, the CDR3 reads TGTGCCAGCAGCGTAGGGGGCGCTAATGAAAAACTGTTTTTT.

This clonotype was detected a few times. The chain joins TRBV7-6 to TRBJ1-1; TRBD1 is a possible D gene (6 bases). This CDR3 is 14 amino acids long. V was clipped by 6 bases and J by 5 bases, with 16 bases between them. Germline CDR1 SGHVS, CDR2 FNYEAQ. The CDR3 is CASRDPSQGTEAFF. DNA for the CDR3: TGTGCCAGCAGGGATCCGTCACAGGGTACTGAAGCTTTCTTT. Variable domain in full (rest from reference TRBV7-6 and TRBJ1-1): GAGVSQSPRYKVTKRGQDVALRCDPISGHVSLYWYRQALGQGPEFLTYFNYEAQQDKSGLPNDRFSAERPEGSISTLTIQRTEQRDSAMYRCASRDPSQGTEAFFGQGTRLTVV.

The chain recombines TRBV7-6 with TRBJ2-7; D call uncertain. Germline CDR1 reads SGHVS; CDR2 reads FNYEAQ. There are 14 residues in the CDR3. V was shortened by 6 bases and J by 0 bases, with 12 bases between the two germline ends. DNA of the CDR3: TGTGCCAGCAGTTTATCCACAAACTCCTACGAGCAGTACTTC. Translation gives CASSLSTNSYEQYF.

This clonotype was recorded only once. The chain joins TRBV7-9 to TRBJ2-2; 11 bases fit TRBD1. Germline CDR1 SEHNR, CDR2 FQNEAQ (reference sequence). After removal of 5 bases from V and 4 bases from J, the junction contained 6 bases not matched to a gene. The CDR3 totals 16 residues. This CDR3 reads CASSKSGTGGTGELFF. DNA for the CDR3: TGTGCCAGCAGCAAATCCGGGACAGGGGGCACCGGGGAGCTGTTTTTT. Full variable domain (outside the CDR3, taken from reference TRBV7-9 and TRBJ2-2): DTGVSQNPRHKITKRGQNVTFRCDPISEHNRLYWYRQTLGQGPEFLTYFQNEAQLEKSRLLSDRFSAERPKGSFSTLEIQRTEQGDSAMYLCASSKSGTGGTGELFFGEGSRLTVL.